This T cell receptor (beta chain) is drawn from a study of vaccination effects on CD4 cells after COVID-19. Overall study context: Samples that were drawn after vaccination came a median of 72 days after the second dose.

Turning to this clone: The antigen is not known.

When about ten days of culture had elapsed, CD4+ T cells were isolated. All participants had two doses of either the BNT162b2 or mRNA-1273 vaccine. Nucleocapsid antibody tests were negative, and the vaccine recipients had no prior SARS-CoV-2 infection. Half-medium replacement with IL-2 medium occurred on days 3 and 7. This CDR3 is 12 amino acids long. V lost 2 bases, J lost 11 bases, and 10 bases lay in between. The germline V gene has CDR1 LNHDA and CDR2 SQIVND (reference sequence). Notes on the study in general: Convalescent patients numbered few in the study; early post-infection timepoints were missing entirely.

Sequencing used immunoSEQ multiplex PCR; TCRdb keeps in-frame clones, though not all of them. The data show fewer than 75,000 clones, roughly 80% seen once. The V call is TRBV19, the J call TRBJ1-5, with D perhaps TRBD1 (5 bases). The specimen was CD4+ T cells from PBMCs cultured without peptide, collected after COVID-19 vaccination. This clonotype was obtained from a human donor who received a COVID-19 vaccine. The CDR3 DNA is TGTGCCAGTAGTATAAGTGGGGGTTCCCAGCATTTT. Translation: CASSISGGSQHF.